This TCR beta chain stems from a study of cytotoxic CD8 clonotypes in ibrutinib-treated CLL. Overall study findings and caveats: Clonality (at baseline) was higher than in age-matched healthy donors and tracked circulating CD8+ T-cell counts.

With regard to this clone: Antigen specificity is unknown.

The ends were cut back, 1 base at V and 6 bases at J, with 10 bases in the middle. Per germline, CDR1 LGHNA and CDR2 YSLEER. The CDR3 runs 14 residues. Using immunoSEQ multiplex PCR, the repertoire was profiled, and TCRdb retains in-frame clones only, with some absent. The sample holds 42,000 or so clones, about 65% seen once. The receptor's source is a human donor with chronic lymphocytic leukemia. The chain links TRBV4-3 to TRBJ2-4; either TRBD1 or TRBD2 may fit D (5 bases each). The sample was PBMCs, taken at disease progression, from a patient treated with ibrutinib. The CDR3 DNA follows: TGCGCCAGCAGCCAAGGGGGGATAGGAAACATTCAGTACTTC. Its translation: CASSQGGIGNIQYF.